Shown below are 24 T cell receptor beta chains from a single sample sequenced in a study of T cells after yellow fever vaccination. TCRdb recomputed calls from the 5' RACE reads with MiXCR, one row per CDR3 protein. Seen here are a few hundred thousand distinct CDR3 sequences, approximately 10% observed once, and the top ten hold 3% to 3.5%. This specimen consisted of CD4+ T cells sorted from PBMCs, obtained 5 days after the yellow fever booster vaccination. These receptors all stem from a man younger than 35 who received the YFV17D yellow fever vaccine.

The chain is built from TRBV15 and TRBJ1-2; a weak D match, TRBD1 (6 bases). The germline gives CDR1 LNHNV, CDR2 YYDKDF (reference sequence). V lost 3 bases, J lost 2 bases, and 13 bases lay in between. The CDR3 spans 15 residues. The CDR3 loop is CATSRGDNLNYGYTF. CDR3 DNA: TGTGCCACCAGCAGGGGGGACAACTTAAACTATGGCTACACCTTC.

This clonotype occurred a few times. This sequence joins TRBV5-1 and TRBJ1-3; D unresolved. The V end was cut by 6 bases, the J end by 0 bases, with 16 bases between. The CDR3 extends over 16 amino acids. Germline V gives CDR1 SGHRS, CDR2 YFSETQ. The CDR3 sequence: CASTRGEPTSGNTIYF. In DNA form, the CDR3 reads TGCGCCAGCACTCGAGGCGAGCCAACCTCTGGAAACACCATATATTTT. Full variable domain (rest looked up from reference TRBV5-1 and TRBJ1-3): KAGVTQTPRYLIKTRGQQVTLSCSPISGHRSVSWYQQTPGQGLQFLFEYFSETQRNKGNFPGRFSGRQFSNSRSEMNVSTLELGDSALYLCASTRGEPTSGNTIYFGEGSWLTVV.

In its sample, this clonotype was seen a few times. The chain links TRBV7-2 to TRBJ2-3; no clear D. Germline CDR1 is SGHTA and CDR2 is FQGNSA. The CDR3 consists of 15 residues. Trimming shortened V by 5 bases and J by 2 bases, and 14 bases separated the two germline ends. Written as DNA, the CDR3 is TGTGCCAGCAGCCGAGGTGCCCCACCCACAGATACGCAGTATTTT. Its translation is CASSRGAPPTDTQYF.

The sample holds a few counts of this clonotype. The CDR3 region has the DNA TGCGCCAGCAGTGAGTCGCAGGGGCTAAATCAGCCCCAGCATTTT. Translated, it gives CASSESQGLNQPQHF. The rearrangement links TRBV10-2 to TRBJ1-5, with D perhaps matching TRBD1 (6 bases). From germline, CDR1 is WSHSY and CDR2 SAAADI. CDR3 length: 15 amino acids. V was clipped by 0 bases and J by 4 bases, with 10 bases between them.

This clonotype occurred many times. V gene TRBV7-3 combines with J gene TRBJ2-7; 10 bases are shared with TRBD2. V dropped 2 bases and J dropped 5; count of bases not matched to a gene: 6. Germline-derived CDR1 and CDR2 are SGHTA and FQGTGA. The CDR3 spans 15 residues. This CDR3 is CASSLEASGGDEQYF. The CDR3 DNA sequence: TGTGCCAGCAGCTTAGAGGCTAGCGGGGGCGACGAGCAGTACTTC.

The CDR3 bases are TGTGCCAGCAGCTTGAACGGGGGGGGCCAGTACTTC. It translates to CASSLNGGGQYF. The V and J genes are TRBV11-2 and TRBJ2-5, with 8 bases identical to TRBD2. Per germline, CDR1 SGHAT and CDR2 FQNNGV. The ends lost 3 bases at V and 10 bases at J; junction bases unmatched: 4. The CDR3 totals 12 residues.

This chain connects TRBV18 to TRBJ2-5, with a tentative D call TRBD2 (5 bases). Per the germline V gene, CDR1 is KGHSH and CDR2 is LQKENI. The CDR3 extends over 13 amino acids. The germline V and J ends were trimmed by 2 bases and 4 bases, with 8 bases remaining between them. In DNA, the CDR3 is TGTGCCAGCTCACCAGACTATACAGAGACCCAGTACTTC. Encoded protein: CASSPDYTETQYF.

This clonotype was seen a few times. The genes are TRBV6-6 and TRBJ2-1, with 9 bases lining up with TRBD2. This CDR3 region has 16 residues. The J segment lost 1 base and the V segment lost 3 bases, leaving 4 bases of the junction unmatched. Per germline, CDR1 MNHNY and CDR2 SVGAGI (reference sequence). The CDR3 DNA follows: TGTGCCAGCAGTTATAGCGGGGGCGGATCCTACAATGAGCAGTTCTTC. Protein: CASSYSGGGSYNEQFF.

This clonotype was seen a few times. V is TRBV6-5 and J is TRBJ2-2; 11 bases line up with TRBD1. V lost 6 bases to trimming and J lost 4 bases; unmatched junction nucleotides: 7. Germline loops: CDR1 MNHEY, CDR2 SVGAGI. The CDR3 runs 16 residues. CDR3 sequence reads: CASSYGTGGLTGELFF. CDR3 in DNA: TGTGCCAGCAGCTACGGGACAGGGGGACTCACCGGGGAGCTGTTTTTT.

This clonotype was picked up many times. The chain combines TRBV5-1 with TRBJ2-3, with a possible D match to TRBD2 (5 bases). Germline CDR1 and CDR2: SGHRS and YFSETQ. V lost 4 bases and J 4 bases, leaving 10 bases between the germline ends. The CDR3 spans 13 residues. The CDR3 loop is CASSSEGADTQYF. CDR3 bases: TGCGCCAGCAGCAGCGAGGGCGCAGATACGCAGTATTTT. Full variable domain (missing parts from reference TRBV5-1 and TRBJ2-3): KAGVTQTPRYLIKTRGQQVTLSCSPISGHRSVSWYQQTPGQGLQFLFEYFSETQRNKGNFPGRFSGRQFSNSRSEMNVSTLELGDSALYLCASSSEGADTQYFGPGTRLTVL.

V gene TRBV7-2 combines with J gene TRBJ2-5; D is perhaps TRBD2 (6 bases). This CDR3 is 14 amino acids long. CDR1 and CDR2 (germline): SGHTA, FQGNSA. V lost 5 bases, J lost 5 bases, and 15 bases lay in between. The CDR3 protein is CASSPTRALETQYF. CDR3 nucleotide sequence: TGTGCCAGCAGCCCGACTAGGGCACTGGAGACCCAGTACTTC.

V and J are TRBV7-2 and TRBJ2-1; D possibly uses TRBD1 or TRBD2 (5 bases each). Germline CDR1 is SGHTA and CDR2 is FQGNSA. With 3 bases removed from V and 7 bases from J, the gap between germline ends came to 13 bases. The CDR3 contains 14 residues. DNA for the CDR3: TGTGCCAGCAGCTTGGGGGTTGGAAGAAATGAGCAGTTCTTC. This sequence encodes CASSLGVGRNEQFF. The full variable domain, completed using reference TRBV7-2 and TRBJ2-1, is GAGVSQSPSNKVTEKGKDVELRCDPISGHTALYWYRQSLGQGLEFLIYFQGNSAPDKSGLPSDRFSAERTGGSVSTLTIQRTQQEDSAVYLCASSLGVGRNEQFFGPGTRLTVL.

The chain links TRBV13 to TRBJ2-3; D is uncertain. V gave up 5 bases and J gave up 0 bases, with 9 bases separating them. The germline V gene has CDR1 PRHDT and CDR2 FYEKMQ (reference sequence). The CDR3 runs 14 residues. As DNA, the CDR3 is TGTGCCAGCAGCAAACCCGACAGCACAGATACGCAGTATTTT. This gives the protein CASSKPDSTDTQYF.

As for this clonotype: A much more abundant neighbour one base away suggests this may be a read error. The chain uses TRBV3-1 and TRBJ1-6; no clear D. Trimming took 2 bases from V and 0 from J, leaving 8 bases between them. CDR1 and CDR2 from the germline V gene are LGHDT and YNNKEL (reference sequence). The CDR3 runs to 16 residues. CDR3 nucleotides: TGTGCCAGCAGCCAACACGGGAGCTCCTATAATTCACCCCTCCACTTT. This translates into CASSQHGSSYNSPLHF.

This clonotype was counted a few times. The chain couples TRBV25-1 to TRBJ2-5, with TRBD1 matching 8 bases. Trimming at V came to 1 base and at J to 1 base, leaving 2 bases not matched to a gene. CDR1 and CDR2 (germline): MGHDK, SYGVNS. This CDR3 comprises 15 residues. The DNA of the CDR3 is TGTGCCAGCAGTGAATTAGGACAGGGCCAAGAGACCCAGTACTTC. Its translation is CASSELGQGQETQYF.

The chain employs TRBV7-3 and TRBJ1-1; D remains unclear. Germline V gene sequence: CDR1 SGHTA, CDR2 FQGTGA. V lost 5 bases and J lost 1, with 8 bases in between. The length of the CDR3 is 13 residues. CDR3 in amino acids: CASSVQRNTEAFF. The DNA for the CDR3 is TGTGCCAGCAGCGTCCAGAGGAACACTGAAGCTTTCTTT. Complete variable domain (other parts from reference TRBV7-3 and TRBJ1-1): GAGVSQTPSNKVTEKGKYVELRCDPISGHTALYWYRQSLGQGPEFLIYFQGTGAADDSGLPNDRFFAVRPEGSVSTLKIQRTERGDSAVYLCASSVQRNTEAFFGQGTRLTVV.

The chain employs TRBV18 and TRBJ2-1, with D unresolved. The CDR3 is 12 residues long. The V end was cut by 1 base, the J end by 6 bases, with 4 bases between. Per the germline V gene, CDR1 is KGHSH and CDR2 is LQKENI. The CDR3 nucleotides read TGTGCCAGCTCACCACAGGCCAATGAGCAGTTCTTC. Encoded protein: CASSPQANEQFF.

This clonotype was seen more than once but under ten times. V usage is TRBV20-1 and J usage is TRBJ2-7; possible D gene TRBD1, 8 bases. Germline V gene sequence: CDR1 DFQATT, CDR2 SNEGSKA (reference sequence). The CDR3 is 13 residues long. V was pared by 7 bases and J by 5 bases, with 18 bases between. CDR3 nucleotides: TGCAGTGGCACAGGGGGAGGGGTTGACGAGCAGTACGTC. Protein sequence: CSGTGGGVDEQYV.

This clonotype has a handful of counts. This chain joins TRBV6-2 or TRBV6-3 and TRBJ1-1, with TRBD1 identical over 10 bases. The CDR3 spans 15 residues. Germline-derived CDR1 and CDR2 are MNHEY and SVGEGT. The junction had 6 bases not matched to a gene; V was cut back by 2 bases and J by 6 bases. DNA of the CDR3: TGTGCCAGCAGTTACCTGGGACAGGGGATCCCTGAAGCTTTCTTT. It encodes CASSYLGQGIPEAFF.

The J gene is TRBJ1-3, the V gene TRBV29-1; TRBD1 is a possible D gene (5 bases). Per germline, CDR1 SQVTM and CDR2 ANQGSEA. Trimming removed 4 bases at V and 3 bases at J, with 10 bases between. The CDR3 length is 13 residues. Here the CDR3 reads CSVGWGNGNTIYF. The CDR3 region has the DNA TGCAGCGTTGGCTGGGGGAATGGAAACACCATATATTTT.

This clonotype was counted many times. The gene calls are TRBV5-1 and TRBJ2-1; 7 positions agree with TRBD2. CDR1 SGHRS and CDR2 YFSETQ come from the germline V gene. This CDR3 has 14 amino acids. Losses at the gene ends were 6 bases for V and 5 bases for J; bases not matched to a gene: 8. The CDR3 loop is CASKTGTTDNEQFF. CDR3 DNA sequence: TGCGCCAGCAAGACCGGGACTACAGACAATGAGCAGTTCTTC.

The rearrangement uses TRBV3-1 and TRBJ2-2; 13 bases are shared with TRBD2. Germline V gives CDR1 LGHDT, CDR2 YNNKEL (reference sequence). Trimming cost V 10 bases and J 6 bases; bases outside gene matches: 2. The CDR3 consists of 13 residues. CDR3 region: CATGLAGAGELFF. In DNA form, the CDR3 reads TGTGCCACCGGACTAGCGGGGGCCGGGGAGCTGTTTTTT.

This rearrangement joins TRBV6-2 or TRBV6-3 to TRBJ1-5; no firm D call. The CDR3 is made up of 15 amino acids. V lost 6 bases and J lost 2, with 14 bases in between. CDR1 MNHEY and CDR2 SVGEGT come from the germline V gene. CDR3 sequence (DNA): TGTGCCAGCAGGATCGGACTCGGTCGCAATCAGCCCCAGCATTTT. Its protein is CASRIGLGRNQPQHF.

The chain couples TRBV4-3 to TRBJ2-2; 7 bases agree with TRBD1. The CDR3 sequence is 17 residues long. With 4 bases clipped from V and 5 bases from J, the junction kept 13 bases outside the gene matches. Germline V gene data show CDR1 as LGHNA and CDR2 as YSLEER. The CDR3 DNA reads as TGCGCCAGCAGCCCGAGCCCTAGGACAGGTGGAACCGGGGAGCTGTTTTTT. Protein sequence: CASSPSPRTGGTGELFF.